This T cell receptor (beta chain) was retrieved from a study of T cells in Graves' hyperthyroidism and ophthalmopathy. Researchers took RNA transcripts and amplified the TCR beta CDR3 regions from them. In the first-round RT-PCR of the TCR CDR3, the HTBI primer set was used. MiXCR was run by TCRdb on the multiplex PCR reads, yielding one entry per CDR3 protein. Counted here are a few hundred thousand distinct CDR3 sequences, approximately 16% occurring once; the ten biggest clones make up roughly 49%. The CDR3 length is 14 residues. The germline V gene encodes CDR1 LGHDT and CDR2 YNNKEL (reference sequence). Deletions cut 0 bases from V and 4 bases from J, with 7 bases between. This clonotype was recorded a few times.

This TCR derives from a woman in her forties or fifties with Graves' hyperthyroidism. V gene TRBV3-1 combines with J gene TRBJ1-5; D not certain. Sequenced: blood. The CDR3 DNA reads TGTGCCAGCAGCCAAGAAGGCAGAAATCAGCCCCAGCATTTT. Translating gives CASSQEGRNQPQHF.